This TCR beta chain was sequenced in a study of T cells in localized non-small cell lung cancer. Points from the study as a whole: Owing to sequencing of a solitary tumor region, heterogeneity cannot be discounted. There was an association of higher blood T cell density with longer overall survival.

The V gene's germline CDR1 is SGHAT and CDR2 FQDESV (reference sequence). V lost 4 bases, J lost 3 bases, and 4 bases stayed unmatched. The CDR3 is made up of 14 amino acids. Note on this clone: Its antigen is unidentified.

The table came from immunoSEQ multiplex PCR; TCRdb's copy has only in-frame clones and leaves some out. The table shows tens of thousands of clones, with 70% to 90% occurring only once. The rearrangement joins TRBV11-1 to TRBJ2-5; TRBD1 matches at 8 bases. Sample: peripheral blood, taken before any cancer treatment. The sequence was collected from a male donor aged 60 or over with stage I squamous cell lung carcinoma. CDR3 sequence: CASSSRTGKETQYF. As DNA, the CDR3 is TGTGCCAGCAGCTCCCGGACAGGGAAAGAGACCCAGTACTTC.